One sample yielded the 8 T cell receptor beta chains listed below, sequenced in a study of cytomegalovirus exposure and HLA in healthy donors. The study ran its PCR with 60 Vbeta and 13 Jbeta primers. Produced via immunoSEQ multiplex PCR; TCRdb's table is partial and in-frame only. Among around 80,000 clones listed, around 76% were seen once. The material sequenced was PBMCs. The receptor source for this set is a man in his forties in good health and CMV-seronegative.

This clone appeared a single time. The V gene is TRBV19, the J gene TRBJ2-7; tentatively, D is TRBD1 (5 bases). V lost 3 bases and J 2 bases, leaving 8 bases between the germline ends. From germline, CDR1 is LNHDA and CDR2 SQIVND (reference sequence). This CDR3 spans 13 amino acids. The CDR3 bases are TGTGCCAGTAGTATGGACACCACCTACGAGCAGTACTTC. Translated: CASSMDTTYEQYF.

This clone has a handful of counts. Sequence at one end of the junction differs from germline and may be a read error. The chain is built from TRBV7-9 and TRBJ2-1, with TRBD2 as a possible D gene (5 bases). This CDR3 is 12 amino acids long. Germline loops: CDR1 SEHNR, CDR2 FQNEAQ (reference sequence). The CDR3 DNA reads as TGTTCCAGCAGCCCGACTAACGAGGAGCAGTTCTTC. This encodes CSSSPTNEEQFF.

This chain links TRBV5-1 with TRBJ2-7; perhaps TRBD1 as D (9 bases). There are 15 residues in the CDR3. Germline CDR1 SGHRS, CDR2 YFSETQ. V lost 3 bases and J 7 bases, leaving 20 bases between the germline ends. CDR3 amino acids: CASSSGGTGRREQYF. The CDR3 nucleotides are TGCGCCAGCAGCTCGGGGGGGACAGGGCGGAGAGAGCAGTACTTC.

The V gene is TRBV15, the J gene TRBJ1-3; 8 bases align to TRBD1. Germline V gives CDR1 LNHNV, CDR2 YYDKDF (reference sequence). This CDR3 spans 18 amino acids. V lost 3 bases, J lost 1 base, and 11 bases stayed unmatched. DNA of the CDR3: TGTGCCACCAGCAGGCTCTCCGGGACAGGACAATCTGGAAACACCATATATTTT. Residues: CATSRLSGTGQSGNTIYF.

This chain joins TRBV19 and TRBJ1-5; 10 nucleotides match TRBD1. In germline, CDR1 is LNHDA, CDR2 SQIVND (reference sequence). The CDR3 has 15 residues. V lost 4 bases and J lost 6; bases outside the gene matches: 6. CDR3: CASSTRQGAGQPQHF. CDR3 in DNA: TGTGCCAGTAGTACTCGACAGGGGGCAGGTCAGCCCCAGCATTTT.

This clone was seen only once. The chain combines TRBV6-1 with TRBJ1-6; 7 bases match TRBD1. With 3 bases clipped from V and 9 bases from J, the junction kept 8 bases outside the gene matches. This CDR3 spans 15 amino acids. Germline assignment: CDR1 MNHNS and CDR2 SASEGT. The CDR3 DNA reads TGTGCCAGCAGTGAGACAGGGCCCAGTGGTTCACCCCTCCACTTT. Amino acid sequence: CASSETGPSGSPLHF.

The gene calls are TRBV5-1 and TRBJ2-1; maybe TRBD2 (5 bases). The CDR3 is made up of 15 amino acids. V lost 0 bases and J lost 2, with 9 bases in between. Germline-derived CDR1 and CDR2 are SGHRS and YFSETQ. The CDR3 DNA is TGCGCCAGCAGCTTGGGAGGGAAGACCTACAATGAGCAGTTCTTC. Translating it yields CASSLGGKTYNEQFF.

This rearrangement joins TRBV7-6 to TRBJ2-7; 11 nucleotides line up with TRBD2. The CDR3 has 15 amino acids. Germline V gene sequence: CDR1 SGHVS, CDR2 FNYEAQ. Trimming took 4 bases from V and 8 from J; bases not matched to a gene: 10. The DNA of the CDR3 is TGTGCCAGCAGCTCGGGACTAGCGGAGGGGGGTCAGCAGTACTTC. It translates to CASSSGLAEGGQQYF.